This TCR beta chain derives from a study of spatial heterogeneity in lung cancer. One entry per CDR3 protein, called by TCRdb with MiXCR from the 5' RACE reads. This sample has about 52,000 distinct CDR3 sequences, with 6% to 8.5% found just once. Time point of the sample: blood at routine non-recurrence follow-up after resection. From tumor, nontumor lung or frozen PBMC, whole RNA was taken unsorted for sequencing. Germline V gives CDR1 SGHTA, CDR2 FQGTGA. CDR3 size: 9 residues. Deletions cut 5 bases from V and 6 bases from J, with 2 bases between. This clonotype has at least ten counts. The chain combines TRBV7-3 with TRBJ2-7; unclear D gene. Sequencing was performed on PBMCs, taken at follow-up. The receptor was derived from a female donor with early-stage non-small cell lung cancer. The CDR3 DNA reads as TGTGCCAGCAGCACCGAGCAGTACTTC. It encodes CASSTEQYF.